The 20 T cell receptor beta chains listed next were all sequenced from one sample in a study of T cell responses to AZD1222 COVID-19 vaccine. Some clones are missing from TCRdb's copy, which holds only in-frame ones; the method was immunoSEQ multiplex PCR. The table has about 100,000 clones, about 85% seen once. Material: peripheral blood, obtained 28 days after the second AZD1222 dose. The source of these receptors is an adult who received the AZD1222 COVID-19 vaccine.

The chain couples TRBV18 to TRBJ1-2; TRBD1 agrees at 7 bases. J lost 3 bases, V lost 0 bases, and 10 bases had no gene match. This CDR3 region has 17 residues. CDR1 is KGHSH and CDR2 is LQKENI in the germline V gene. The CDR3 sequence: CASSPPSGTAIDYGYTF. CDR3 DNA sequence: TGTGCCAGCTCACCACCCTCGGGGACAGCCATCGACTATGGCTACACCTTC.

The chain carries TRBV19 and TRBJ2-2, with TRBD1 as a possible D gene (5 bases). Trimming left V 6 bases short and J 7 bases short, with 12 bases between. The CDR3 runs to 13 residues. Germline V gene sequence: CDR1 LNHDA, CDR2 SQIVND (reference sequence). Written as DNA, the CDR3 is TGTGCCAGTAGCGATTGGCAGGGCGGGGAGCTGTTTTTT. It codes for CASSDWQGGELFF.

The chain recombines TRBV5-4 with TRBJ1-5; weak D call: TRBD1 (6 bases). V gave up 0 bases and J gave up 8 bases, with 9 bases separating them. The CDR3 covers 13 residues. CDR1 SGHNT and CDR2 YYREEE come from the germline V gene (reference sequence). In DNA, the CDR3 is TGTGCCAGCAGCTTGGACAGGGCTGAGCCCCAGCATTTT. Translating it yields CASSLDRAEPQHF. Supplemented by reference TRBV5-4 and TRBJ1-5, the full variable domain reads ETGVTQSPTHLIKTRGQQVTLRCSSQSGHNTVSWYQQALGQGPQFIFQYYREEENGRGNFPPRFSGLQFPNYSSELNVNALELDDSALYLCASSLDRAEPQHFGDGTRLSIL.

This rearrangement joins TRBV11-3 to TRBJ2-2; 9 positions match TRBD1. V shed 1 base and J 6 bases; nucleotides not matched to a gene: 3. In germline, CDR1 is SGHNT, CDR2 YENEEA. The CDR3 contains 15 residues. The CDR3 is CASSLGTGDAGELFF. The DNA for the CDR3 is TGTGCCAGCAGCTTAGGGACAGGGGACGCCGGGGAGCTGTTTTTT.

This chain links TRBV6-1 with TRBJ1-3, with D possibly TRBD1 on 5 matching bases. The CDR3 consists of 17 residues. Germline CDR1 MNHNS, CDR2 SASEGT. V was clipped by 0 bases and J by 2 bases, with 14 bases between them. CDR3 region: CASSEASRGQTGNTIYF. The CDR3 DNA follows: TGTGCCAGCAGTGAAGCCTCCCGGGGCCAGACTGGAAACACCATATATTTT.

This clone was seen once. The same CDR3 also results from other DNA sequences found in this sample. This sequence joins TRBV7-9 and TRBJ1-2; no definite D call. Per the germline V gene, CDR1 is SEHNR and CDR2 is FQNEAQ (reference sequence). The CDR3 contains 13 residues. V was clipped by 1 base and J by 2 bases, with 5 bases between them. The CDR3 loop reads CASSLGQNYGYTF. The CDR3 DNA reads as TGTGCCAGCAGCTTAGGCCAGAACTATGGCTACACCTTC.

This clone was seen only once. The chain uses TRBV6-5 and TRBJ2-1; 8 bases are a match to TRBD2. V gave up 5 bases and J gave up 4 bases; unmatched junction bases: 7. The CDR3 is made up of 15 amino acids. Germline CDR1 MNHEY, CDR2 SVGAGI. The CDR3 DNA reads TGTGCCAGCAGTCCTCGGGGGGGCCTGTACAATGAGCAGTTCTTC. This codes for CASSPRGGLYNEQFF.

V gene TRBV5-1 combines with J gene TRBJ1-2, with D perhaps TRBD1 (5 bases). With 6 bases removed from V and 0 bases from J, the gap between germline ends came to 12 bases. CDR1 and CDR2 (germline): SGHRS, YFSETQ. This CDR3 has 14 amino acids. CDR3 amino acids: CASTRWGANYGYTF. The DNA for the CDR3 is TGCGCCAGCACGAGGTGGGGGGCTAACTATGGCTACACCTTC.

The rearrangement links TRBV4-2 to TRBJ1-1; 7 bases align to TRBD1. The CDR3 is made up of 15 amino acids. V lost 4 bases and J lost 0; bases outside the gene matches: 5. CDR1 LGHNA and CDR2 YNFKEQ come from the germline V gene. The CDR3 DNA reads as TGTGCCAGCAGCCTGTTGGACAGGATGAACACTGAAGCTTTCTTT. It specifies CASSLLDRMNTEAFF.

The chain employs TRBV2 and TRBJ2-7; TRBD2 aligns across 9 bases. The V gene's germline CDR1 is SNHLY and CDR2 FYNNEI. The CDR3 length is 17 residues. Trimming at V came to 4 bases and at J to 4 bases, leaving 14 bases not matched to a gene. The CDR3 sequence is CASSAVRGGRFTYEQYF. DNA for the CDR3: TGTGCCAGCAGTGCGGTGCGGGGGGGCCGGTTTACGTACGAGCAGTACTTC.

The chain recombines TRBV10-1 with TRBJ1-6; D not resolved. The CDR3 is made up of 14 amino acids. The germline V gene encodes CDR1 WNHNN and CDR2 SYGVQD (reference sequence). V was clipped by 8 bases and J by 0 bases, with 8 bases between them. The CDR3 DNA reads TGCGCCAGCTCTCAGAGCTCCTATAATTCACCCCTCCACTTT. Translation: CASSQSSYNSPLHF.

The CDR3 sequence is CASSQVVGQEDQPQHF. CDR3 sequence (DNA): TGTGCCAGCAGCCAAGTTGTGGGACAGGAGGATCAGCCCCAGCATTTT. The chain links TRBV4-2 to TRBJ1-5; 8 bases align to TRBD1. V dropped 1 base and J dropped 5; count of bases not matched to a gene: 7. The CDR3 runs to 16 residues. Germline assignment: CDR1 LGHNA and CDR2 YNFKEQ.

The chain links TRBV11-1 to TRBJ2-7; 8 bases line up with TRBD1. V lost 0 bases to trimming and J lost 5 bases; unmatched junction nucleotides: 6. Germline V gives CDR1 SGHAT, CDR2 FQDESV (reference sequence). There are 15 residues in the CDR3. The CDR3 here is CASSLAGQVRNEQYF. The CDR3 nucleotides are TGTGCCAGCAGCTTAGCGGGACAGGTCAGGAACGAGCAGTACTTC.

CDR3 DNA sequence: TGTGCCAGCAGTGGAGGGAAGAACACCGGGGAGCTGTTTTTT. Amino acids: CASSGGKNTGELFF. The chain combines TRBV2 with TRBJ2-2; perhaps TRBD2 as D (5 bases). This CDR3 region has 14 residues. Germline-derived CDR1 and CDR2 are SNHLY and FYNNEI. V gave up 4 bases and J gave up 1 base, with 7 bases separating them.

The chain employs TRBV4-1 and TRBJ2-7; TRBD2 might be the D (7 bases). The CDR3 loop spans 15 amino acids. The ends were cut back, 2 bases at V and 4 bases at J, with 15 bases in the middle. Germline V gene sequence: CDR1 MGHRA, CDR2 YSYEKL. Here the CDR3 DNA reads TGCGCCAGCAGCCAACACAGGGCGGGGGATTACGAGCAGTACTTC. Amino acids: CASSQHRAGDYEQYF.

This sequence joins TRBV28 and TRBJ1-5; D is possibly TRBD1 (6 bases). This CDR3 spans 16 amino acids. The V end was cut by 1 base, the J end by 1 base, with 11 bases between. CDR1 and CDR2 (germline): MDHEN, SYDVKM. CDR3 coding DNA: TGTGCCAGCAGTTTATATCGGCAGGGGAGCAATCAGCCCCAGCATTTT. Protein product: CASSLYRQGSNQPQHF.

This chain joins TRBV7-9 and TRBJ2-7, with TRBD1 matching 9 bases. Germline CDR1 SEHNR, CDR2 FQNEAQ (reference sequence). V was clipped by 5 bases and J by 7 bases; unmatched bases: 12. The CDR3 loop spans 15 amino acids. CDR3 sequence (DNA): TGTGCCAGCAGCCGCTCCGGGACAGGGATGAGTGAGCAGTACTTC. This codes for CASSRSGTGMSEQYF.

The chain carries TRBV10-3 and TRBJ1-2; 7 positions match TRBD1. The CDR3 extends over 12 amino acids. Germline V gene lookup returns CDR1 ENHRY and CDR2 SYGVKD. Trimming at V came to 5 bases and at J to 8 bases, leaving 5 bases not matched to a gene. The CDR3 coding sequence is TGTGCCATCAGTCCAACAGGGGAAGGCTACACCTTC. Amino acids: CAISPTGEGYTF.

V and J are TRBV19 and TRBJ1-2; 8 bases line up with TRBD1. The V segment lost 4 bases and the J segment 6 bases; nucleotides outside the gene matches: 10. This CDR3 spans 15 amino acids. Germline assignment: CDR1 LNHDA and CDR2 SQIVND (reference sequence). CDR3 residues: CASSREDRAENGYTF. CDR3 in DNA: TGTGCCAGTAGTAGGGAGGACAGGGCGGAGAATGGCTACACCTTC.

The genes are TRBV5-1 and TRBJ1-1; a weak D match, TRBD1 (6 bases). Germline CDR1 and CDR2: SGHRS and YFSETQ. The CDR3 extends over 16 amino acids. The V end was cut by 1 base, the J end by 3 bases, with 16 bases between. CDR3 DNA sequence: TGCGCCAGCAGCTTGTCAGGGGATAGTGGGTACACTGAAGCTTTCTTT. This translates into CASSLSGDSGYTEAFF.